This T cell receptor beta chain stems from a study of OX40 agonist ivuxolimab in advanced cancers. As for the study in general: Recorded diagnoses for dose-escalation patients were hepatocellular carcinoma, melanoma, renal cell or head and neck cancer. It was permissible to have had prior anti-PD-1, anti-PD-L1 or anti-CTLA-4 therapy, and about 40% had some. Three patients showed partial responses: one hepatocellular carcinoma and two cutaneous melanoma cases.

The ends were cut back, 4 bases at V and 10 bases at J, with 11 bases in the middle. This CDR3 comprises 12 residues. Patients were ruled out by autoimmune disease history or systemic immunosuppression. Using immunoSEQ multiplex PCR, the repertoire was profiled, and TCRdb retains in-frame clones only, with some absent. The sample records 69,000 or so clones, roughly 85% being singletons. The source material was CD4+ or CD8+ T cells sorted from blood, sampled in a trial of the OX40 agonist ivuxolimab. This clonotype was obtained from an adult with an advanced solid tumor such as melanoma, head and neck, liver or kidney cancer. The chain couples TRBV6-7 to TRBJ2-1, with D possibly TRBD1 on 5 matching bases. TRBV6-7 falls under the ORF class, with uncertain function. The CDR3 sequence: CASSSGAAEQFF. In DNA form, the CDR3 reads TGTGCCAGCAGTTCTGGGGCAGCCGAGCAGTTCTTC.